The entry below gives a single TCR beta chain sequence along with its context. The antigen remains undetermined. This specimen belongs to a study of cytomegalovirus exposure and HLA in healthy donors. The study, taken as a whole, reports: Listed as cytomegalovirus-associated were around 160 TCR beta chains. Presence/absence comparisons presumed near-even sequencing depth among donors. Later genetic work tied a missense DCLRE1C variant to beta-chain V and J trimming.

Primers included in the PCR were 60 Vbeta and 13 Jbeta primers. Only in-frame clones appear in the TCRdb table, and some are missing; sequencing was by immunoSEQ multiplex PCR. The sample lists 150,000 to 200,000 clones, roughly 87% occurring once. The CDR3 consists of 13 residues. Trimming took 3 bases from V and 2 from J, leaving 4 bases between them. Germline V gene lookup returns CDR1 MNHEY and CDR2 SMNVEV (reference sequence). The chain employs TRBV27 and TRBJ2-2; D unresolved. The clonotype was recovered from a woman aged 30 to 39 in good health and CMV-seronegative. Source material: PBMCs. Here the CDR3 reads CASSLRNTGELFF. CDR3 DNA sequence: TGTGCCAGCAGTTTGCGAAACACCGGGGAGCTGTTTTTT.